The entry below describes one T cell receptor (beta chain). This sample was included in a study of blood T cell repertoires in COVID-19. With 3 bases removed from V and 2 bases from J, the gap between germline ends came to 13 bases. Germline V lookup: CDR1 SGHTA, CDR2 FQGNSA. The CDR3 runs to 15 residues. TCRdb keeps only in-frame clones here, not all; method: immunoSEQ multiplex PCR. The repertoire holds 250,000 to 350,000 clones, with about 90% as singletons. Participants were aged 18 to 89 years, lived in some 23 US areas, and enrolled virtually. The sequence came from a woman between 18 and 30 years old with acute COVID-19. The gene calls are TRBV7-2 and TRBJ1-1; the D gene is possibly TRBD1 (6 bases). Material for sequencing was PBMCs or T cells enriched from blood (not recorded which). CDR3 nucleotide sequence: TGTGCCAGCAGCTTGAGCGACAGGAAAAACACTGAAGCTTTCTTT. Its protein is CASSLSDRKNTEAFF.